A selection of T cell receptor beta chains follows, all from one sample in a study of T cells after yellow fever vaccination. MiXCR was run by TCRdb on the 5' RACE reads, yielding one entry per CDR3 protein. Seen here are some 69,000 distinct CDR3 sequences, around 6.2% observed once, and the top ten hold less than 2.5%. Source: CD4+ T cells sorted from PBMCs, taken approximately 16 days after the first yellow fever vaccination. The receptors come from a young man who received the YFV17D yellow fever vaccine. Both conserved end residues are part of each CDR3. D genes are given only for firm matches. Where a row states a size, it is once, few, many or the class of an expanded clone; other rows omit it.

clone_size: many; v_call: TRBV7-8; j_call: TRBJ1-3; d_call: -; cdr3_aa: CASSPRDFSGNTIYF; cdr3_nt: TGTGCCAGCAGCCCCAGGGACTTCTCTGGAAACACCATATATTTT
clone_size: many; v_call: TRBV6-1; j_call: TRBJ2-5; d_call: -; cdr3_aa: CASSKGLWGETQYF; cdr3_nt: TGTGCCAGCAGTAAAGGGCTTTGGGGGGAGACCCAGTACTTC
clone_size: many; v_call: TRBV4-3; j_call: TRBJ1-1; d_call: -; cdr3_aa: CASSQVGGPTEAFF; cdr3_nt: TGCGCCAGCAGCCAAGTGGGGGGGCCCACTGAAGCTTTCTTT
clone_size: -; v_call: TRBV19; j_call: TRBJ2-3; d_call: TRBD2; cdr3_aa: CASSLAALVDTQYF; cdr3_nt: TGTGCCAGTAGTCTAGCGGCACTGGTGGATACGCAGTATTTT
clone_size: many; v_call: TRBV5-1; j_call: TRBJ2-3; d_call: -; cdr3_aa: CASSLALDSSTDTQYF; cdr3_nt: TGCGCCAGCAGCTTGGCCTTGGACAGCAGCACAGATACGCAGTATTTT
clone_size: -; v_call: TRBV12-3/TRBV12-4; j_call: TRBJ2-2; d_call: -; cdr3_aa: CASSLATITGELFF; cdr3_nt: TGTGCCAGCAGTTTAGCCACAATCACCGGGGAGCTGTTTTTT
clone_size: many; v_call: TRBV12-3/TRBV12-4; j_call: TRBJ1-2; d_call: -; cdr3_aa: CASSWDRGPGGYTF; cdr3_nt: TGTGCCAGCAGTTGGGACCGAGGCCCGGGCGGCTACACCTTC
clone_size: many; v_call: TRBV20-1; j_call: TRBJ2-2; d_call: TRBD1; cdr3_aa: CSARTGAGTGELFF; cdr3_nt: TGCAGTGCTAGGACAGGGGCCGGCACCGGGGAGCTGTTTTTT
clone_size: many; v_call: TRBV5-1; j_call: TRBJ2-5; d_call: -; cdr3_aa: CASSRWTVQETQYF; cdr3_nt: TGCGCCAGCAGCCGGTGGACAGTTCAAGAGACCCAGTACTTC
clone_size: many; v_call: TRBV20-1; j_call: TRBJ2-1; d_call: TRBD1; cdr3_aa: CSARQDRGLYEQFF; cdr3_nt: TGCAGTGCTAGGCAGGACAGGGGGCTGTATGAGCAGTTCTTC
clone_size: few; v_call: TRBV19; j_call: TRBJ1-2; d_call: -; cdr3_aa: CASTRGARVDYGYTF; cdr3_nt: TGTGCCAGTACGAGGGGGGCCAGGGTCGACTATGGCTACACCTTC
clone_size: many; v_call: TRBV11-1; j_call: TRBJ2-2; d_call: -; cdr3_aa: CASSATRSGELFF; cdr3_nt: TGTGCCAGCAGCGCGACTAGATCCGGGGAGCTGTTTTTT
clone_size: many; v_call: TRBV7-2; j_call: TRBJ2-3; d_call: -; cdr3_aa: CASSSTASTDTQYF; cdr3_nt: TGTGCCAGCAGCTCCACAGCCTCCACAGATACGCAGTATTTT